This TCR beta chain came from a study of shared clonotypes between healthy human individuals. The germline V gene has CDR1 MNHNS and CDR2 SASEGT. After removal of 6 bases from V and 7 bases from J, the junction contained 15 bases not matched to a gene. The CDR3 is made up of 15 amino acids. Generated by immunoSEQ multiplex PCR, the TCRdb table keeps only in-frame clones and is missing some. The sample yields approximately 470,000 clones, roughly 80% seen once. Sequences were obtained from PBMCs. The TCR sequence derives from a woman aged 40 to 50 in good health. Some clones in this sample may be carry-over from other donors' samples. The V and J genes are TRBV6-1 and TRBJ2-7; 7 bases map to TRBD2. CDR3 sequence reads: CASRVSSGRGGEQYF. The CDR3 region has the DNA TGTGCCAGCAGGGTGTCATCGGGGAGGGGAGGGGAGCAGTACTTC.